The source of this TCR beta chain is a study of response to subunit inactivated influenza vaccine (dated 2018 in TCRdb). A note on the overall study: Deep quantitative T cell receptor repertoire profiling was used in the study to track responses to a trivalent subunit inactivated influenza vaccine. Points the paper makes about the study in general: According to the authors, only a limited number of new T cells may be recruited by each seasonal influenza vaccination.

The CDR3 spans 15 residues, from the cysteine through the phenylalanine. Just CDR3 DNA is preserved here, 45 bases in frame from base 1. The V and J ends are trimmed by 5 bases and 7 bases, leaving 18 bases between them. Via the germline V gene, CDR1 is KGHSH and CDR2 LQKENI. Concerning this clonotype: Its recognized antigen is unknown. Base qualities are missing; no much larger clone stands one base away.

Library prep was done by RT-PCR. Sequencing relied on an Illumina HiSeq 2500. TCRdb cleaned the public reads at Q25 with fastp, built clones with MiXCR and kept in-frame beta chains. Identical CDR3 protein sequences are pooled into one entry, listed with their most common genes and DNA. In this sample the table shows roughly 700,000 distinct CDR3 sequences, roughly 13% of which occur a single time. The ten largest clones capture 5.5% to 7% of the sample. This clonotype was sampled from a man aged 45 to 65 who received an inactivated influenza vaccine. Donor details come from another sample of the same person, matched by shared clones. The chain employs TRBV18 and TRBJ2-1; TRBD2 is a weak D gene call, 6 bases matching. The sample in question was PBMCs from blood, obtained 14 to 15 days before vaccination. The DNA reads as follows: TGTGCCAGCTCAGCCGGCCACGGGGGTGTAAATGAGCAGTTCTTC. Translated, it gives CASSAGHGGVNEQFF.